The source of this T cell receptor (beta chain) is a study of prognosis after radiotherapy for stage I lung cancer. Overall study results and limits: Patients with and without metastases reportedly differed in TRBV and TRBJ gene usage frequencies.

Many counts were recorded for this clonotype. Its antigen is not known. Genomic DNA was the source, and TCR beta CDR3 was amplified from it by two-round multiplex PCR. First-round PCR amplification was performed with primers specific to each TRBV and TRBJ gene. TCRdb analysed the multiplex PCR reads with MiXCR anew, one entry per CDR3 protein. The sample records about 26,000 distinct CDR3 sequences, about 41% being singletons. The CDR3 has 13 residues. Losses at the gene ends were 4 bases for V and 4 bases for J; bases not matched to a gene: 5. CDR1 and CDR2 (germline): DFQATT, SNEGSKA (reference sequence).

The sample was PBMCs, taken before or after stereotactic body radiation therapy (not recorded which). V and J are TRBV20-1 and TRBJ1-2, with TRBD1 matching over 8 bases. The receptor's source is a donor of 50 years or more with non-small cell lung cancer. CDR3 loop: CSATKTGAYGYTF. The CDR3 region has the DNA TGCAGTGCTACCAAGACAGGGGCCTATGGCTACACCTTC.